A single sample gave rise to the 20 T cell receptor beta chains below, sequenced in a study of blood T cell repertoires in COVID-19. Using immunoSEQ multiplex PCR, the repertoire was profiled, and TCRdb retains in-frame clones only, with some absent. The sample carries over 150,000 clones, around 74% recorded once. The specimen sequenced was peripheral blood. The receptors come from a woman at least 80 years old with acute or convalescent COVID-19.

The chain joins TRBV18 to TRBJ2-2; 9 bases agree with TRBD1. The CDR3 has 18 amino acids. Germline CDR1 is KGHSH and CDR2 is LQKENI. The trim removed 1 base at V and 4 bases at J, leaving 10 bases unmatched. The CDR3 loop reads CASSPRKGQGVATGELFF. CDR3 coding DNA: TGTGCCAGCTCACCACGCAAGGGACAGGGAGTCGCCACCGGGGAGCTGTTTTTT.

Of note for this clone: The sample has other DNA sequences that encode this CDR3 too. V is TRBV9 and J is TRBJ1-4, with 9 bases identical to TRBD1. V lost 0 bases, J lost 8 bases, and 8 bases stayed unmatched. The V gene's germline CDR1 is SGDLS and CDR2 YYNGEE. The CDR3 runs to 16 residues. CDR3 residues: CASSVAWGQGYEKLFF. The CDR3 nucleotides read TGTGCCAGCAGCGTAGCATGGGGACAGGGCTACGAAAAACTGTTTTTT.

This sequence joins TRBV3-1 (or the pseudogene TRBV3-2) and TRBJ2-7, with 14 bases matching TRBD2. Germline V gene lookup returns CDR1 LGHDT and CDR2 YNNKEL (reference sequence). Losses at the gene ends were 1 base for V and 5 bases for J; bases not matched to a gene: 7. CDR3 length equals 17 residues. As DNA, the CDR3 is TGTGCCAGCAGCCAAGGATACGGGACTAGCGGGAGCCACGAGCAGTACTTC. Translation: CASSQGYGTSGSHEQYF.

The chain carries TRBV3-1 (or the pseudogene TRBV3-2) and TRBJ2-7; D remains unclear. Germline CDR1 reads LGHDT; CDR2 reads YNNKEL (reference sequence). The CDR3 spans 15 residues. V shed 0 bases and J shed 5 bases, with 14 bases lying between them. The CDR3 loop reads CASSQDWSNPHEQYF. The CDR3 DNA sequence: TGTGCCAGCAGCCAAGATTGGAGCAATCCCCACGAGCAGTACTTC.

The gene calls are TRBV27 and TRBJ2-5; 8 nucleotides match TRBD1. The CDR3 contains 13 residues. Germline values: CDR1 MNHEY, CDR2 SMNVEV (reference sequence). Trimming took 5 bases from V and 9 from J; bases not matched to a gene: 8. The CDR3 DNA reads as TGTGCCAGCAGTGCAAGGGACAGGCGGGCCCAGTACTTC. Encoded protein: CASSARDRRAQYF.

The chain couples TRBV9 to TRBJ2-7; 11 bases are shared with TRBD1. This CDR3 is 15 amino acids long. V lost 3 bases to trimming and J lost 2 bases; unmatched junction nucleotides: 4. Germline V CDR1 and CDR2: SGDLS, YYNGEE. CDR3 residues: CASSEGQGVPYEQYF. The CDR3 DNA is TGTGCCAGCAGCGAGGGACAGGGGGTACCCTACGAGCAGTACTTC. The whole variable domain, filled in from reference TRBV9 and TRBJ2-7, reads DSGVTQTPKHLITATGQRVTLRCSPRSGDLSVYWYQQSLDQGLQFLIQYYNGEERAKGNILERFSAQQFPDLHSELNLSSLELGDSALYFCASSEGQGVPYEQYFGPGTRLTVT.

This clone was counted only a few times. The chain links TRBV7-9 to TRBJ1-1; no firm D call. Germline V gene sequence: CDR1 SEHNR, CDR2 FQNEAQ (reference sequence). V dropped 5 bases and J dropped 4 bases, with 11 bases sitting between them. The CDR3 runs to 13 residues. Written as DNA, the CDR3 is TGTGCCAGCAGCGTACATGGCACCACTGAAGCTTTCTTT. Translated: CASSVHGTTEAFF.

The chain combines TRBV7-9 with TRBJ2-2; a possible D gene is TRBD1 (6 bases). V dropped 3 bases and J dropped 6 bases, with 14 bases sitting between them. The germline V gene has CDR1 SEHNR and CDR2 FQNEAQ (reference sequence). This CDR3 is built from 15 residues. The CDR3 DNA reads TGTGCCAGCAGCTTCACAGGGATTCGTGCCGGGGAGCTGTTTTTT. It specifies CASSFTGIRAGELFF.

This clone was detected once. The rearrangement links TRBV10-3 to TRBJ2-1, with D maybe TRBD2 (6 bases). Germline CDR1 reads ENHRY; CDR2 reads SYGVKD. This CDR3 spans 15 amino acids. Trimming stripped 8 bases from V and 5 bases from J, with 19 bases between. The CDR3 sequence: CAIGQVTGENNEQFF. CDR3 nucleotide sequence: TGTGCCATCGGCCAGGTGACGGGGGAGAACAATGAGCAGTTCTTC.

The V gene is TRBV2, the J gene TRBJ1-6; 10 positions match TRBD1. Trimming removed 2 bases from V and 9 bases from J; junction bases left unmatched: 4. The germline CDR1 and CDR2 sequences are SNHLY and FYNNEI. The CDR3 is made up of 15 amino acids. DNA for the CDR3: TGTGCCAGCAGTGAACAGGGACAGGGGAGTTCACCCCTCCACTTT. Its translation: CASSEQGQGSSPLHF.

This chain links TRBV7-3 with TRBJ1-1, with D possibly matching TRBD1 (5 bases). Trimming pared 4 bases from V and 5 bases from J, leaving 20 bases between. The germline V gene encodes CDR1 SGHTA and CDR2 FQGTGA. The CDR3 is 16 residues long. CDR3 in amino acids: CASSSSGGATSTEAFF. The CDR3 DNA reads TGTGCCAGCAGCTCGAGTGGCGGGGCGACGTCTACTGAAGCTTTCTTT.

This sequence joins TRBV5-1 and TRBJ1-3; a weak D match, TRBD1 (5 bases). The germline gives CDR1 SGHRS, CDR2 YFSETQ. The CDR3 has 13 amino acids. V shed 4 bases and J shed 6 bases, with 11 bases lying between them. CDR3 in DNA: TGCGCCAGCAGCCTTGACAGCGAAAACACCATATATTTT. This gives the protein CASSLDSENTIYF.

This rearrangement joins TRBV6-5 to TRBJ2-7, with 9 bases that match TRBD1. CDR1 and CDR2 from the germline V gene are MNHEY and SVGAGI. Trimming removed 5 bases from V and 4 bases from J; junction bases left unmatched: 3. The CDR3 consists of 13 residues. Written as DNA, the CDR3 is TGTGCCAGCAGTCTGGACAGGGGATACGAGCAGTACTTC. Residues: CASSLDRGYEQYF.

This CDR3 reads CASSEDRSTGELFF. As DNA, the CDR3 is TGTGCCAGCAGTGAGGACAGGAGCACCGGGGAGCTGTTTTTT. V and J are TRBV2 and TRBJ2-2; TRBD1 matches 7 bases. This CDR3 contains 14 residues. Germline CDR1 is SNHLY and CDR2 is FYNNEI. Trimming cost V 3 bases and J 4 bases; bases outside gene matches: 2.

The chain employs TRBV2 and TRBJ1-2; the match to TRBD1 covers 8 bases. Germline V gives CDR1 SNHLY, CDR2 FYNNEI. The V and J ends lost 6 bases and 7 bases, in that order; junction bases with no gene match: 10. There are 14 residues in the CDR3. The CDR3 here is CASSRDRKEGGYTF. CDR3 in DNA: TGTGCCAGCAGCCGGGACAGGAAAGAGGGTGGCTACACCTTC.

The chain employs TRBV5-1 and TRBJ2-5, with TRBD2 identical over 10 bases. The CDR3 covers 18 residues. V was clipped by 0 bases and J by 0 bases; unmatched bases: 8. Germline V gives CDR1 SGHRS, CDR2 YFSETQ. In nucleotides, the CDR3 is TGCGCCAGCAGCTTGGGGCTAGCGGGGGACCTGTACCAAGAGACCCAGTACTTC. Translation gives CASSLGLAGDLYQETQYF.

The chain carries TRBV19 and TRBJ2-1, with 13 positions matching TRBD2. CDR1 is LNHDA, CDR2 SQIVND, per germline (reference sequence). V shed 4 bases and J 8 bases; nucleotides not matched to a gene: 5. CDR3 size: 15 residues. CDR3 amino acids: CASSTWTSGSDEQFF. CDR3 DNA: TGTGCCAGTAGTACCTGGACTAGCGGGAGCGATGAGCAGTTCTTC.

The V and J genes are TRBV30 and TRBJ1-4; D uncertain. Germline V gene lookup returns CDR1 GTSNPN and CDR2 SVGIG (reference sequence). The length of the CDR3 is 12 residues. The V and J ends lost 4 bases and 8 bases respectively, with 11 bases between them. The chain's CDR3 is CAWTLSGEKLFF. The CDR3 DNA reads TGTGCCTGGACCTTAAGCGGCGAAAAACTGTTTTTT.

The rearrangement joins TRBV7-2 to TRBJ1-2; 7 nucleotides align to TRBD1. With 3 bases clipped from V and 8 bases from J, the junction kept 12 bases outside the gene matches. Germline CDR1 reads SGHTA; CDR2 reads FQGNSA. The CDR3 sequence is 15 residues long. The DNA of the CDR3 is TGTGCCAGCAGCTTTTCGTTCGAGGGGGCGGGCGGCTACACCTTC. Its translation: CASSFSFEGAGGYTF.

The DNA of the CDR3 is TGTGCCAGCAGTTTAAAGTCCCCGATGACAGCAAACTATGGCTACACCTTC. It is translated as CASSLKSPMTANYGYTF. This sequence joins TRBV27 and TRBJ1-2, with a weak D call TRBD1 (5 bases). Trimming removed 2 bases at V and 2 bases at J, with 18 bases between. The length of the CDR3 is 17 residues. Germline V CDR1 and CDR2: MNHEY, SMNVEV (reference sequence).